The 4 T cell receptor beta chains in this list originate from one sample, sequenced in a study of cytotoxic CD8 clonotypes in ibrutinib-treated CLL. Here immunoSEQ multiplex PCR was the method, and the copy in TCRdb shows in-frame clones only, minus some. The table has around 97,000 clones, approximately 80% seen once. Sequencing used PBMCs, obtained after 12 months of ibrutinib treatment. These receptor sequences come from a human donor with chronic lymphocytic leukemia.

V gene TRBV29-1 combines with J gene TRBJ2-5; possibly TRBD2 for D (5 bases). Trimming stripped 4 bases from V and 5 bases from J, with 8 bases between. Germline V gives CDR1 SQVTM, CDR2 ANQGSEA. The CDR3 covers 11 residues. In nucleotides, the CDR3 is TGCAGCGTTGCGGGGTTGGAGACCCAGTACTTC. Encoded protein: CSVAGLETQYF.

The chain carries TRBV4-3 and TRBJ2-2; 11 bases fit TRBD2. This CDR3 is built from 17 residues. V was clipped by 3 bases and J by 5 bases; unmatched bases: 8. The germline gives CDR1 LGHNA, CDR2 YSLEER. CDR3 nucleotide sequence: TGCGCCAGCAGCCACGAGAGACTAGCGGGGAGGACCGGGGAGCTGTTTTTT. It encodes CASSHERLAGRTGELFF.

This clone occurred once. The chain is built from TRBV18 and TRBJ2-7; D is possibly TRBD2 (6 bases). This CDR3 is built from 14 residues. The germline V and J ends were trimmed by 6 bases and 0 bases, with 12 bases remaining between them. Looked up from germline, CDR1 is KGHSH and CDR2 is LQKENI. DNA of the CDR3: TGTGCCAGCTCTCCCCTCGGGAGCTCCTACGAGCAGTACTTC. The encoded protein is CASSPLGSSYEQYF. Based on the CDR3 plus reference TRBV18 and TRBJ2-7, the full variable domain is NAGVMQNPRHLVRRRGQEARLRCSPMKGHSHVYWYRQLPEEGLKFMVYLQKENIIDESGMPKERFSAEFPKEGPSILRIQQVVRGDSAAYFCASSPLGSSYEQYFGPGTRLTVT.

The J gene is TRBJ2-2, the V gene TRBV9; D might be TRBD1 or TRBD2, each matching 5 bases. The length of the CDR3 is 14 residues. Trimming left V 2 bases short and J 1 base short, with 6 bases between. CDR1 is SGDLS and CDR2 is YYNGEE in the germline V gene. The CDR3 loop reads CASSVGGNTGELFF. The CDR3 nucleotides are TGTGCCAGCAGCGTTGGGGGGAACACCGGGGAGCTGTTTTTT.